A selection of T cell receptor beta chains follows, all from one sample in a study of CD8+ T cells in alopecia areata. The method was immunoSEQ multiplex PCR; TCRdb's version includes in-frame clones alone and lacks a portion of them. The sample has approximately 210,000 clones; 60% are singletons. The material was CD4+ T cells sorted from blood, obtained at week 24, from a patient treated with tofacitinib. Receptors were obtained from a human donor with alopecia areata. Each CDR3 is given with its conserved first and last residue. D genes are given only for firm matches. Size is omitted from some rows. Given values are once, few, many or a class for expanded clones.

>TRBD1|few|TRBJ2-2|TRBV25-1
TGTGCCAGCAGTGAGACAGGGCTCGACACCGGGGAGCTGTTTTTT
CASSETGLDTGELFF
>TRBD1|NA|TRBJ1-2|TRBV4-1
TGCGCCAGCAGCCAGGGACAGCAGGGCTATGGCTACACCTTC
CASSQGQQGYGYTF
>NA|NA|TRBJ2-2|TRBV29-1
TGCAGCGTTTCGCAGGGCTCAACCGGGGAGCTGTTTTTT
CSVSQGSTGELFF
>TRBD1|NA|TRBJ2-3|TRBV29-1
TGCAGCTCTTCGACAGGGGCCTTAACAGATACGCAGTATTTT
CSSSTGALTDTQYF
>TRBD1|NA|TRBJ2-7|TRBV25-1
TGTGCCAGCAGTACCCGGGACAGCTCCTACGAGCAGTACTTC
CASSTRDSSYEQYF
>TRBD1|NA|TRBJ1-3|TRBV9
TGTGCCAGCAGCGGGGGACAGGGGAGTGGAAACACCATATATTTT
CASSGGQGSGNTIYF
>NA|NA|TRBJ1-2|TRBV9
TGTGCCAGCACCAGAGAAGAGGGGGTCGATGGCTACACCTTC
CASTREEGVDGYTF
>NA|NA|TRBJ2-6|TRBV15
TGTGCCACCAGCAGAGGGACTGGCTCTGGGGCCAACGTCCTGACTTTC
CATSRGTGSGANVLTF
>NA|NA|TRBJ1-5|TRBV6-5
TGTGCCAGCAGTTCGGGACGGATGAATAGCAATCAGCCCCAGCATTTT
CASSSGRMNSNQPQHF
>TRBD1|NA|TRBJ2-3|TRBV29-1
TGCAGCGTGGAGGACAGGACGATGGGCACAGATACGCAGTATTTT
CSVEDRTMGTDTQYF
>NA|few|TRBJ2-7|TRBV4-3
TGCGCCAGCAGCCAAGGGCAGGCGACCTACGAGCAGTACTTC
CASSQGQATYEQYF